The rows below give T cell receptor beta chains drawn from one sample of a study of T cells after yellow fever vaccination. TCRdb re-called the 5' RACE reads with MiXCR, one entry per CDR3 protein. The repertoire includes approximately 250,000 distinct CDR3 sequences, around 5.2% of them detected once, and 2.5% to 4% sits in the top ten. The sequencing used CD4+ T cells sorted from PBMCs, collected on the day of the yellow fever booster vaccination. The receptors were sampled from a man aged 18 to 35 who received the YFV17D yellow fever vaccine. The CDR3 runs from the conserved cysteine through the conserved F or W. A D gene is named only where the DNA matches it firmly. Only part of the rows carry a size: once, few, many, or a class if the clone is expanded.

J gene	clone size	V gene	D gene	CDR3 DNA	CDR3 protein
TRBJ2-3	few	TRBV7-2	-	TGTGCCAGCAGCTTAAGGAGGGGAGATACGCAGTATTTT	CASSLRRGDTQYF
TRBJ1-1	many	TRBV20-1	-	TGCAGTGCTAGGTTTATTGGGAACACTGAAGCTTTCTTT	CSARFIGNTEAFF
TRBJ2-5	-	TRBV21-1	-	TGTGCCAGCAGCCGCCTAGGAGGGGAGCGGGGGGTCCAAGAGACCCAGTACTTC	CASSRLGGERGVQETQYF
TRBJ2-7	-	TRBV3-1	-	TGTGCCAGCCAAGCTATGTCCTACGAGCAGTACTTC	CASQAMSYEQYF
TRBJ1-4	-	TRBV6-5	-	TGTGCCAGCAGGACGGGCAGGGAAAAACTGTTTTTT	CASRTGREKLFF
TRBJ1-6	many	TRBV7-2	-	TGTGCCAGCAGCGTTACAAGGCGGGATTCACCCCTCCACTTT	CASSVTRRDSPLHF
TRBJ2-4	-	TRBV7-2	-	TGTGCCAGCAGCCTGCCGGGACACAGGATACAGCTAGCCAAAAACATTCAGTACTTC	CASSLPGHRIQLAKNIQYF
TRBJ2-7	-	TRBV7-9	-	TGTGCCAGCAGCGCGGGGGACGGGGGCCGCTACGAGCAGTACTTC	CASSAGDGGRYEQYF
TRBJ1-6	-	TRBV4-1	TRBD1	TGCGCCAGCAGCCAAACAGGGGATAATTCACCCCTCCACTTT	CASSQTGDNSPLHF
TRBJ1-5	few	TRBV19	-	TGTGCCAGTAGAGACCCGGGGGGGTCCAATCAGCCCCAGCATTTT	CASRDPGGSNQPQHF
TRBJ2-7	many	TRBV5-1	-	TGCGCCAGCAGCTTGGCCGGGGGTTCCTACGAGCAGTACTTC	CASSLAGGSYEQYF
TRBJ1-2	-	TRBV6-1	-	TGTGCCAGCAGTGAAGGTCGAGCCTATGGCTACACCTTC	CASSEGRAYGYTF
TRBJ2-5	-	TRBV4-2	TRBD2	TGTGCCAGCAGCCAAGTAGGCGGCGGGGGGGAAGAGACCCAGTACTTC	CASSQVGGGGEETQYF